A single sample is the source of the 30 T cell receptor beta chains below, sequenced in a study of early T cells in non-severe SARS-CoV-2 infection. From the 5' RACE reads, TCRdb called clonotypes with MiXCR, one entry per CDR3 protein. Among about 80,000 distinct CDR3 sequences listed, 10% to 15% were seen once. The source was whole blood, collected at baseline. Receptors originate from an adult who was a healthcare worker with PCR-confirmed SARS-CoV-2 infection or an uninfected control (not recorded which). The donor label of this sample is uncertain.

The gene calls are TRBV5-4 and TRBJ2-7; 12 bases are shared with TRBD2. Germline V lookup: CDR1 SGHNT, CDR2 YYREEE (reference sequence). The V and J ends lost 1 base and 2 bases, in that order; junction bases with no gene match: 4. This CDR3 has 16 residues. DNA for the CDR3: TGTGCCAGCAGCTTGATACTAGCGGGGGGAACCTACGAGCAGTACTTC. It codes for CASSLILAGGTYEQYF.

This clonotype appeared a few times. The chain links TRBV7-9 to TRBJ2-3, with TRBD2 as a possible D gene (7 bases). The V end lost 11 bases, the J end lost 4 bases, and 10 bases lay between the germline ends. The CDR3 runs to 11 residues. Germline V gene data show CDR1 as SEHNR and CDR2 as FQNEAQ (reference sequence). CDR3 sequence (DNA): TGTGCCGGGGGGGCCTCAGATACGCAGTATTTT. This gives the protein CAGGASDTQYF.

This clonotype was counted many times. This chain links TRBV6-1 with TRBJ1-2; TRBD1 aligns across 9 bases. The germline CDR1 and CDR2 sequences are MNHNS and SASEGT. The CDR3 extends over 13 amino acids. Losses at the gene ends were 6 bases for V and 8 bases for J; bases not matched to a gene: 7. Here the CDR3 DNA reads TGTGCCAGCAGGAAGGGACAGGGAATGGGCTACACCTTC. This sequence encodes CASRKGQGMGYTF.

V and J are TRBV12-3 or TRBV12-4 and TRBJ2-7, with D maybe TRBD2 (6 bases). V shed 2 bases and J shed 5 bases, with 22 bases lying between them. The CDR3 is 17 residues long. The CDR3 sequence: CASSLPPWGGGLHEQYF. DNA of the CDR3: TGTGCCAGCAGTTTACCCCCTTGGGGAGGCGGCCTTCACGAGCAGTACTTC.

The rearrangement uses TRBV7-9 and TRBJ2-7; 8 bases are a match to TRBD1. After removal of 6 bases from V and 1 base from J, the junction contained 11 bases not matched to a gene. This CDR3 is 16 amino acids long. Germline V CDR1 and CDR2: SEHNR, FQNEAQ (reference sequence). The CDR3 bases are TGTGCCAGCAGTCGCGCCGGGACAGGTAAATCCTACGAGCAGTACTTC. Its protein product is CASSRAGTGKSYEQYF.

This clonotype occurred many times. V and J are TRBV11-2 and TRBJ2-1; D ambiguous. There are 13 residues in the CDR3. Germline V gene sequence: CDR1 SGHAT, CDR2 FQNNGV. V was cut by 0 bases and J by 6 bases, with 6 bases left in between. This CDR3 is CASSLEAANEQFF. The CDR3 nucleotides are TGTGCCAGCAGCTTAGAGGCCGCCAATGAGCAGTTCTTC.

This clonotype appeared a few times. The chain carries TRBV5-1 and TRBJ1-2; D possibly corresponds to TRBD1 (5 bases). The ends were cut back, 0 bases at V and 2 bases at J, with 8 bases in the middle. This CDR3 spans 14 amino acids. Germline V gene sequence: CDR1 SGHRS, CDR2 YFSETQ. The CDR3 region has the DNA TGCGCCAGCAGCTTGGTGCAGGGAAACTATGGCTACACCTTC. It specifies CASSLVQGNYGYTF. The variable domain in full, completed from reference TRBV5-1 and TRBJ1-2, reads KAGVTQTPRYLIKTRGQQVTLSCSPISGHRSVSWYQQTPGQGLQFLFEYFSETQRNKGNFPGRFSGRQFSNSRSEMNVSTLELGDSALYLCASSLVQGNYGYTFGSGTRLTVV.

CDR3 in amino acids: CASSLKLATDTQYF. In nucleotides, the CDR3 is TGTGCCAGCAGCTTGAAACTAGCGACAGATACGCAGTATTTT. V is TRBV7-3 and J is TRBJ2-3; TRBD2 matches 7 bases. The CDR3 runs 14 residues. Germline V lookup: CDR1 SGHTA, CDR2 FQGTGA. The J segment lost 3 bases and the V segment lost 3 bases, leaving 3 bases of the junction unmatched.

This clonotype was counted between two and nine times. The chain links TRBV9 to TRBJ2-7; 10 bases agree with TRBD2. Germline V gives CDR1 SGDLS, CDR2 YYNGEE. With 2 bases clipped from V and 3 bases from J, the junction kept 5 bases outside the gene matches. This CDR3 comprises 15 residues. CDR3: CASSVSGGRYYEQYF. DNA for the CDR3: TGTGCCAGCAGCGTTAGCGGGGGGCGATACTACGAGCAGTACTTC.

The chain links TRBV28 to TRBJ1-5; 7 bases align to TRBD1. Looked up from germline, CDR1 is MDHEN and CDR2 is SYDVKM. The CDR3 extends over 15 amino acids. Unmatched junction bases numbered 7, after V lost 8 bases and J lost 0 bases. The CDR3 region is CASLRQGYSNQPQHF. As DNA, the CDR3 is TGTGCCAGCCTTAGACAGGGATATAGCAATCAGCCCCAGCATTTT.

This clonotype was found a few times. This chain's CDR3 is CASSLGLPGETQYF. The CDR3 nucleotides are TGTGCCAGCAGCTTGGGACTTCCCGGGGAGACCCAGTACTTC. The chain employs TRBV5-5 and TRBJ2-5; no firm D call. This CDR3 is 14 amino acids long. V lost 0 bases and J lost 5, with 11 bases in between. Germline V gene sequence: CDR1 SGHKS, CDR2 YYEKEE (reference sequence).

V and J are TRBV6-2 or TRBV6-3 and TRBJ2-3; TRBD2 agrees at 9 bases. This CDR3 comprises 15 residues. Germline CDR1 MNHEY, CDR2 SVGEGT. Trimming took 7 bases from V and 5 from J; bases not matched to a gene: 10. CDR3 amino acids: CASKRLAGELDTQYF. DNA of the CDR3: TGTGCCAGCAAGAGGTTAGCGGGAGAATTAGATACGCAGTATTTT.

This clonotype was recorded many times. This chain links TRBV20-1 with TRBJ2-1; D gene ambiguous. The V end lost 0 bases, the J end lost 8 bases, and 20 bases lay between the germline ends. The germline CDR1 and CDR2 sequences are DFQATT and SNEGSKA (reference sequence). The CDR3 totals 16 residues. CDR3 nucleotides: TGCAGTGCTAGAGATAAGGGTCAAGGGTTGGGGTATGAGCAGTTCTTC. This sequence encodes CSARDKGQGLGYEQFF.

Of note for this clonotype: Its ends do not fully match the called genes, so a read error is possible. The V gene is TRBV27, the J gene TRBJ1-4; D perhaps matches TRBD1 (5 bases). CDR3 length: 14 residues. Germline CDR1 is MNHEY and CDR2 is SMNVEV (reference sequence). The chain's CDR3 is CANSLSGNGEKLFF. The DNA of the CDR3 is TGTGCCAACAGTTTATCAGGGAATGGGGAAAAACTGTTTTTT.

This sequence joins TRBV28 and TRBJ1-6; 7 bases line up with TRBD1. The V gene's germline CDR1 is MDHEN and CDR2 SYDVKM. CDR3 length equals 16 residues. Germline trimming cut 7 bases from V and 0 bases from J; bases unmatched to any gene: 6. The chain's CDR3 is CASMETGSSYNSPLHF. The CDR3 region has the DNA TGTGCCAGCATGGAGACAGGGAGCTCCTATAATTCACCCCTCCACTTT. Full variable domain (rest looked up from reference TRBV28 and TRBJ1-6): DVKVTQSSRYLVKRTGEKVFLECVQDMDHENMFWYRQDPGLGLRLIYFSYDVKMKEKGDIPEGYSVSREKKERFSLILESASTNQTSMYLCASMETGSSYNSPLHFGNGTRLTVT.

This sequence joins TRBV5-1 and TRBJ2-2; the D gene is possibly TRBD1 (6 bases). The CDR3 sequence is 13 residues long. Trimming left V 5 bases short and J 3 bases short, with 8 bases between. Germline loops: CDR1 SGHRS, CDR2 YFSETQ. Here the CDR3 reads CASRQGDTGELFF. The CDR3 DNA follows: TGCGCCAGCAGACAGGGTGACACCGGGGAGCTGTTTTTT.

This clonotype came up many times. This rearrangement joins TRBV20-1 to TRBJ2-2; 12 nucleotides align to TRBD2. Germline trimming cut 5 bases from V and 9 bases from J; bases unmatched to any gene: 4. The CDR3 covers 13 residues. Germline-derived CDR1 and CDR2 are DFQATT and SNEGSKA (reference sequence). The CDR3 is CSAFGLAGRELFF. DNA for the CDR3: TGCAGTGCTTTCGGACTAGCGGGGAGGGAGCTGTTTTTT.

This clonotype appeared many times. This chain joins TRBV28 and TRBJ1-2, with D perhaps matching TRBD1 (5 bases). CDR3 length: 15 residues. The germline gives CDR1 MDHEN, CDR2 SYDVKM. The V and J ends lost 5 bases and 4 bases respectively, with 17 bases between them. The CDR3 nucleotides read TGTGCCAGCAGTAACGGGGCAGGCTGGGGCTATGGCTACACCTTC. Its translation: CASSNGAGWGYGYTF.

The V and J genes are TRBV5-1 and TRBJ2-1; D tentatively reads TRBD1 or TRBD2 (6 bases each). This CDR3 comprises 16 residues. Trimming pared 2 bases from V and 3 bases from J, leaving 15 bases between. Germline loops: CDR1 SGHRS, CDR2 YFSETQ. The CDR3 here is CASSFGGTDSYNEQFF. Here the CDR3 DNA reads TGCGCCAGCAGCTTTGGGGGGACGGACAGCTACAATGAGCAGTTCTTC.

In its sample, this clonotype was seen a few times. The V call is TRBV29-1, the J call TRBJ1-2, with a possible D match to TRBD1 (6 bases). This CDR3 has 12 amino acids. V lost 7 bases and J 3 bases, leaving 12 bases between the germline ends. CDR1 is SQVTM, CDR2 ANQGSEA, per germline. The CDR3 spells CSASGGDYGYTF. CDR3 coding DNA: TGCAGCGCCAGCGGGGGCGACTATGGCTACACCTTC.

This clonotype was observed at least ten times. This CDR3 is CAIRGTGKHYGYTF. CDR3 sequence (DNA): TGTGCCATCAGGGGGACAGGGAAGCACTATGGCTACACCTTC. The chain has TRBV10-3 and TRBJ1-2; 9 bases align to TRBD1. J was trimmed by 3 bases and V by 6 bases; bases with no gene match: 5. CDR1 is ENHRY and CDR2 is SYGVKD in the germline V gene. This CDR3 is 14 amino acids long.

J is TRBJ1-2 and V is TRBV4-1; D unclear. Trimming stripped 0 bases from V and 1 base from J, with 6 bases between. CDR1 MGHRA and CDR2 YSYEKL come from the germline V gene. The CDR3 is 14 amino acids. CDR3 protein: CASSQDQINYGYTF. The CDR3 bases are TGCGCCAGCAGCCAAGACCAGATTAACTATGGCTACACCTTC.

This chain connects TRBV4-3 to TRBJ1-4; no clear D gene. The V end was cut by 1 base, the J end by 12 bases, with 21 bases between. CDR1 is LGHNA, CDR2 YSLEER, per germline. The CDR3 is made up of 16 amino acids. The chain's CDR3 is CASSQVGGGSNGELFF. In DNA, the CDR3 is TGCGCCAGCAGCCAAGTGGGCGGTGGATCAAATGGTGAACTGTTTTTT.

This clonotype has only a few counts. The V and J genes are TRBV12-3 or TRBV12-4 and TRBJ1-2; 8 bases line up with TRBD1. J gave up 8 bases and V 5 bases, and 7 bases lay outside the gene matches. This CDR3 has 13 amino acids. CDR3 sequence reads: CASSHRGRSGYTF. For the CDR3, the DNA is TGTGCCAGCAGTCACAGGGGGAGGTCAGGCTACACCTTC.

The chain couples TRBV2 to TRBJ2-1; 10 nucleotides align to TRBD2. CDR1 and CDR2 from the germline V gene are SNHLY and FYNNEI. V lost 6 bases to trimming and J lost 0 bases; unmatched junction nucleotides: 5. CDR3 size: 16 residues. The CDR3 here is CASRLPSGSSYNEQFF. The CDR3 DNA sequence: TGTGCCAGCAGGCTCCCTAGCGGGAGCTCCTACAATGAGCAGTTCTTC.

The chain couples TRBV10-3 to TRBJ1-1; the D gene is possibly TRBD1 (5 bases). The germline V gene encodes CDR1 ENHRY and CDR2 SYGVKD. The CDR3 is made up of 11 amino acids. V lost 10 bases and J lost 6, with 12 bases in between. The CDR3 loop reads CATLGGSEAFF. The CDR3 DNA is TGTGCCACCCTGGGGGGGTCTGAAGCTTTCTTT.

This clonotype was seen more than once but under ten times. The genes are TRBV27 and TRBJ2-5; TRBD2 aligns across 11 bases. The CDR3 is 22 residues long. Germline V gene sequence: CDR1 MNHEY, CDR2 SMNVEV (reference sequence). V gave up 7 bases and J gave up 4 bases; unmatched junction bases: 29. The CDR3 region is CASILTPLTLGDSGGARETQYF. CDR3 bases: TGTGCCAGCATTCTGACCCCCCTCACCCTGGGGGATAGCGGGGGGGCCAGAGAGACCCAGTACTTC.

The V and J genes are TRBV11-2 and TRBJ2-7, with TRBD1 as a possible D gene (8 bases). Per the germline V gene, CDR1 is SGHAT and CDR2 is FQNNGV. V was pared by 3 bases and J by 2 bases, with 14 bases between. This CDR3 contains 15 residues. CDR3 loop: CASSFTGGTTYEQYF. The CDR3 region has the DNA TGTGCCAGCAGCTTCACAGGGGGGACTACCTACGAGCAGTACTTC.

The sample holds many counts of this clonotype. The chain uses TRBV4-2 and TRBJ2-7; D possibly corresponds to TRBD2 (7 bases). Germline CDR1 is LGHNA and CDR2 is YNFKEQ. This CDR3 is 15 amino acids long. Between the trimmed V and J ends, which lost 3 bases and 2 bases, there was a span of 14 bases. CDR3 DNA sequence: TGTGCCAGCAGCCAGCGGGGGCTAGCGGCCTACGAGCAGTACTTC. Protein: CASSQRGLAAYEQYF.

This clonotype appeared a few times. The chain joins TRBV7-6 to TRBJ2-1; 9 bases are shared with TRBD2. CDR1 and CDR2 (germline): SGHVS, FNYEAQ. There are 13 residues in the CDR3. V shed 6 bases and J 6 bases; nucleotides not matched to a gene: 3. CDR3 residues: CASRPGLANEQFF. The CDR3 DNA is TGTGCCAGCAGGCCGGGACTAGCCAATGAGCAGTTCTTC. Filled out from reference TRBV7-6 and TRBJ2-1, the complete variable domain reads GAGVSQSPRYKVTKRGQDVALRCDPISGHVSLYWYRQALGQGPEFLTYFNYEAQQDKSGLPNDRFSAERPEGSISTLTIQRTEQRDSAMYRCASRPGLANEQFFGPGTRLTVL.